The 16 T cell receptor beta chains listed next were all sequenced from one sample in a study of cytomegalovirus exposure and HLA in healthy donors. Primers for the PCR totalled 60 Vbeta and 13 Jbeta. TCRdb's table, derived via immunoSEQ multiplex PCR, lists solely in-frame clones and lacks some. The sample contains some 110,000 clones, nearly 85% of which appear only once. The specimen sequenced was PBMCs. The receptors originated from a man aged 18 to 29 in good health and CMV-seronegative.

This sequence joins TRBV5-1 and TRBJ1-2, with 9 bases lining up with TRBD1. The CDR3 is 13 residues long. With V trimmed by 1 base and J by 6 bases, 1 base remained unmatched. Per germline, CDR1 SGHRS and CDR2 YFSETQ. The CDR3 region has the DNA TGCGCCAGCAGCTTGTGGACAGGGGATGGCTACACCTTC. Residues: CASSLWTGDGYTF.

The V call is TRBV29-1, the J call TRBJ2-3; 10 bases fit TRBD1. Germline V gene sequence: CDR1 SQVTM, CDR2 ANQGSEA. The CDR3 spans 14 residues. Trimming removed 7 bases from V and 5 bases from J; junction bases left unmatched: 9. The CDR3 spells CSGVGTGAVDTQYF. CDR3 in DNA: TGCAGCGGAGTCGGGACAGGGGCTGTAGATACGCAGTATTTT.

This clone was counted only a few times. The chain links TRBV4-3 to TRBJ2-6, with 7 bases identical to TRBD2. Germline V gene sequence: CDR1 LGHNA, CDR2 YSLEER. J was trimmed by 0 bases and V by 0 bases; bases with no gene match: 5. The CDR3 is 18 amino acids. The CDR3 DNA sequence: TGCGCCAGCAGCCAAGATCCCAGCGGGGCCTCTGGGGCCAACGTCCTGACTTTC. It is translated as CASSQDPSGASGANVLTF.

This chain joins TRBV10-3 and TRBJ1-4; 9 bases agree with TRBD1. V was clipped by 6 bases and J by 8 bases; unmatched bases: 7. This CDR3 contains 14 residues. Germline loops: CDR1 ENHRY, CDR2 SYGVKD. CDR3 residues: CAIRPGQGDEKLFF. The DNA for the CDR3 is TGTGCCATCAGACCGGGACAGGGTGACGAAAAACTGTTTTTT.

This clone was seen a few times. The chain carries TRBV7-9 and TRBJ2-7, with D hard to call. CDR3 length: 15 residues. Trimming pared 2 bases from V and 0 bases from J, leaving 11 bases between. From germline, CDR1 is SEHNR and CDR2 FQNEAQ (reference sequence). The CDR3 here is CASSLLGGSSYEQYF. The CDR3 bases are TGTGCCAGCAGCTTATTAGGCGGTAGCTCCTACGAGCAGTACTTC.

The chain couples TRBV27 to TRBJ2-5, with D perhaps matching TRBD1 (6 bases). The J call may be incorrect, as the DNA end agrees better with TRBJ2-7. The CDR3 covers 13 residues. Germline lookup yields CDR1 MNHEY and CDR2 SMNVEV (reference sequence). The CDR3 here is CASSLAGAAEQYF. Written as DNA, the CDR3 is TGTGCCAGCAGTTTAGCAGGGGCGGCCGAGCAGTACTTC.

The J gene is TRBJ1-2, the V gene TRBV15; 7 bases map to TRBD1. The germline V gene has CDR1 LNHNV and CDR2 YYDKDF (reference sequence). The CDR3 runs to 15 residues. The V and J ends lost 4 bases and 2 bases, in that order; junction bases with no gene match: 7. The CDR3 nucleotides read TGTGCCACCAGCAAAAGGGGACAGCCGAACTATGGCTACACCTTC. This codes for CATSKRGQPNYGYTF. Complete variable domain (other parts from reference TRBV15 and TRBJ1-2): DAMVIQNPRYQVTQFGKPVTLSCSQTLNHNVMYWYQQKSSQAPKLLFHYYDKDFNNEADTPDNFQSRRPNTSFCFLDIRSPGLGDTAMYLCATSKRGQPNYGYTFGSGTRLTVV.

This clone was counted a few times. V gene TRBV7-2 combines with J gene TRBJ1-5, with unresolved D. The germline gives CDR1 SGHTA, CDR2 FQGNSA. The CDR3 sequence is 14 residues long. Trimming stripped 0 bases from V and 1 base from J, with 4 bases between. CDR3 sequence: CASSLARSNQPQHF. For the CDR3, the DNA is TGTGCCAGCAGCTTAGCGAGGAGCAATCAGCCCCAGCATTTT.

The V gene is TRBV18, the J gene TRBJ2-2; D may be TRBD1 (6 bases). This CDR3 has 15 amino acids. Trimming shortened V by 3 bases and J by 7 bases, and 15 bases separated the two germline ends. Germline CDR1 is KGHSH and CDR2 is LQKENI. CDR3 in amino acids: CASSPRTVPDGELFF. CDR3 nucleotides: TGTGCCAGCTCACCGAGGACAGTGCCCGACGGGGAGCTGTTTTTT.

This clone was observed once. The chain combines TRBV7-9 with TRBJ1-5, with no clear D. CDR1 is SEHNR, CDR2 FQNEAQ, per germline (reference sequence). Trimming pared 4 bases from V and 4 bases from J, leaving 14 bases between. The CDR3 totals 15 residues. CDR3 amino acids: CASSSPGIGNQPQHF. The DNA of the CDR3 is TGTGCCAGCAGCTCTCCGGGGATAGGGAATCAGCCCCAGCATTTT.

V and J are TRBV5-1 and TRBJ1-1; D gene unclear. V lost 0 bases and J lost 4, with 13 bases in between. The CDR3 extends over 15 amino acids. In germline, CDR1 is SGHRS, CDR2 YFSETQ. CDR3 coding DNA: TGCGCCAGCAGCTTGGGACCCCTAGGCGGCACTGAAGCTTTCTTT. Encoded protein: CASSLGPLGGTEAFF.

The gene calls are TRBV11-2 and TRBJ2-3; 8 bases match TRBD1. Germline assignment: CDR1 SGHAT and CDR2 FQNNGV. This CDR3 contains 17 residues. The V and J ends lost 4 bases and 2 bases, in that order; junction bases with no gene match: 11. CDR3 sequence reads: CASSSTWDRTNTDTQYF. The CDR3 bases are TGTGCCAGCAGCTCCACCTGGGACAGGACAAACACAGATACGCAGTATTTT. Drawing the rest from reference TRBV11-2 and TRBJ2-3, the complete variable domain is EAGVAQSPRYKIIEKRQSVAFWCNPISGHATLYWYQQILGQGPKLLIQFQNNGVVDDSQLPKDRFSAERLKGVDSTLKIQPAKLEDSAVYLCASSSTWDRTNTDTQYFGPGTRLTVL.

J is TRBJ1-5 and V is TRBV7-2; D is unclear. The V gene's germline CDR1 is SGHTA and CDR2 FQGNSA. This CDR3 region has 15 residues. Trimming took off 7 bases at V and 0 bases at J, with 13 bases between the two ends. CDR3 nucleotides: TGTGCCAGCACCCTGACGGGTACTAGCAATCAGCCCCAGCATTTT. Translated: CASTLTGTSNQPQHF.

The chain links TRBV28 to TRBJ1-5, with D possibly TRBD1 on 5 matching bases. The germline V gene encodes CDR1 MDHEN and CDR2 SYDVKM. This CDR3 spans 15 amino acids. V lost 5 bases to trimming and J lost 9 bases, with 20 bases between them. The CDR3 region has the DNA TGTGCCAGCAGTATCACAGGCTTAAGCCAATCGCCCCAGCATTTT. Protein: CASSITGLSQSPQHF.

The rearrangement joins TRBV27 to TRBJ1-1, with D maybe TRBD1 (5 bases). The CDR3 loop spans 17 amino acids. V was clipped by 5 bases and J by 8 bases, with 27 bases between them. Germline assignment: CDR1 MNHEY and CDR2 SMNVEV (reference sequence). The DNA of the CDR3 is TGTGCCAGCAGTGACATAACAGATTCTCCGGGGGGTAGGGAAGCTTTCTTT. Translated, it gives CASSDITDSPGGREAFF.

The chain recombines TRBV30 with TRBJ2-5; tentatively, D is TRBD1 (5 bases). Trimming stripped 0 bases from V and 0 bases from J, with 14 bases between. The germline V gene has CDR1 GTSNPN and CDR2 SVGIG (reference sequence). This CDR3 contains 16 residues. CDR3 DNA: TGTGCCTGGAGTGTAAAAGGGTGGGGCCACCAAGAGACCCAGTACTTC. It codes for CAWSVKGWGHQETQYF.